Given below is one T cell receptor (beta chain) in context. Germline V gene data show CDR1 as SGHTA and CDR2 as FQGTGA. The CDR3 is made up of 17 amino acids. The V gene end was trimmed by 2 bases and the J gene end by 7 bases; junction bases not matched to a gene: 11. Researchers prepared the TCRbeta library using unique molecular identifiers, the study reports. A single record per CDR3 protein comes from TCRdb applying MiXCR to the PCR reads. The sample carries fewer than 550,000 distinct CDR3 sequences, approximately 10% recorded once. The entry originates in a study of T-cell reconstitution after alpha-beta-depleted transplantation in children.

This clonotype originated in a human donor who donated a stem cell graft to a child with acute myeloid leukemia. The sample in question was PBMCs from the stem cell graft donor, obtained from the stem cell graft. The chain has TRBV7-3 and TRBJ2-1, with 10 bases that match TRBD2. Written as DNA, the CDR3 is TGTGCCAGCAGCTTAGGGTTTCGTACTAGCGGGAAAAATGAGCAGTTCTTC. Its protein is CASSLGFRTSGKNEQFF.